The sequence of this T cell receptor (beta chain) was determined in a study of T cells in Graves' hyperthyroidism and ophthalmopathy. Study results and limitations: Progression to ophthalmopathy was predicted a median of 6.5 months early. Blood shared most expanded thyroid clonotypes above 0.001.

As concerns this clonotype: Its antigen is not identified.

Amplified TCR beta CDR3 regions came from RNA transcripts. Researchers ran a first-round RT-PCR on the TCR CDR3 using the HTBI primer set. TCRdb recomputed calls from the multiplex PCR reads with MiXCR, one row per CDR3 protein. The table records approximately 720,000 distinct CDR3 sequences, roughly a sixth of them present only once. The CDR3 totals 16 residues. V shed 3 bases and J shed 0 bases, with 12 bases lying between them. Germline CDR1 SGHAT, CDR2 FQNNGV. Blood from later-ophthalmopathy patients was taken at first hyperthyroidism diagnosis. Fresh 10 ml peripheral blood yielded PBMCs. This chain joins TRBV11-2 and TRBJ2-1, with no clear D. Sequencing input: blood. The clonotype originates from a woman between 45 and 65 years old with Graves' hyperthyroidism that later progressed to Graves' ophthalmopathy. The CDR3 DNA reads TGTGCCAGCAGCTTGGTTAGTGCCAACTCCTACAATGAGCAGTTCTTC. It encodes CASSLVSANSYNEQFF.